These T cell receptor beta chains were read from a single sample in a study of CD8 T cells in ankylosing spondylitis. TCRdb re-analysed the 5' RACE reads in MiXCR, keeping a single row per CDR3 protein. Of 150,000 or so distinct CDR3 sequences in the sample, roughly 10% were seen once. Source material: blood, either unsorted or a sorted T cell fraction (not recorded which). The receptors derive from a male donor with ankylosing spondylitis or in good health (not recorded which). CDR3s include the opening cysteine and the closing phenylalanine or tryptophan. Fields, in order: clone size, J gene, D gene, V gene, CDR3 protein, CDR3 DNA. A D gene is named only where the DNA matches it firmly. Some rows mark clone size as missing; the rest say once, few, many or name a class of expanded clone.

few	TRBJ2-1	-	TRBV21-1	CASSLNPRPSYNEQFF	TGTGCCAGCAGCCTCAACCCGCGGCCGTCCTACAATGAGCAGTTCTTC
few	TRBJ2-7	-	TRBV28	CASRSGYEQYF	TGTGCCAGCAGATCAGGGTACGAGCAGTACTTC
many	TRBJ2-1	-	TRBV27	CASSSEGLLTYNEQFF	TGTGCCAGCAGTTCCGAGGGACTTCTCACCTACAATGAGCAGTTCTTC
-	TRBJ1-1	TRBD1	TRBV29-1	CSTYRGRGEAFF	TGCAGCACTTACAGGGGGCGCGGAGAAGCTTTCTTT
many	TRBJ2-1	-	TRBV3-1	CASSQGFANEQFF	TGTGCCAGCAGCCAAGGATTCGCCAATGAGCAGTTCTTC
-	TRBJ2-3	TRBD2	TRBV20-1	CSAVPGLGGADTQYF	TGCAGTGCGGTACCGGGACTAGGGGGGGCAGATACGCAGTATTTT
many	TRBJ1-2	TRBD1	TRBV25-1	CASSERTGQANYGYTF	TGTGCCAGCAGTGAGCGGACAGGCCAAGCTAACTATGGCTACACCTTC
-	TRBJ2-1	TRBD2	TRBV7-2	CASSKLAGNANEQFF	TGTGCCAGCAGCAAACTAGCGGGGAACGCCAATGAGCAGTTCTTC
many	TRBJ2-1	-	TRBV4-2	CASSQADAGYNEQFF	TGTGCCAGCAGCCAAGCGGACGCGGGCTACAATGAGCAGTTCTTC
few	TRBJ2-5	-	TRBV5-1	CASSLGRGYQETQYF	TGCGCCAGCAGCTTGGGCCGCGGGTACCAAGAGACCCAGTACTTC
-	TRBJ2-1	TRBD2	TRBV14	CASSQAMTSGTLSYNEQFF	TGTGCCAGCAGCCAAGCTATGACTAGCGGGACTCTCTCCTACAATGAGCAGTTCTTC
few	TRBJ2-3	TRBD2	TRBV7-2	CASTLSGRHLDTQYF	TGTGCCAGCACCCTTAGCGGGAGACATTTAGATACGCAGTATTTT
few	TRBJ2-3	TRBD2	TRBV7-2	CASSPLGGVRTDTQYF	TGTGCCAGCAGCCCGTTGGGGGGGGTCCGCACAGATACGCAGTATTTT
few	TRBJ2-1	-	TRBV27	CASSFTRMSEQFF	TGTGCCAGCAGTTTTACTAGAATGTCTGAGCAGTTCTTC
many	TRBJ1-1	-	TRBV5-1	CASSLDTGEAFF	TGCGCCAGCAGCTTGGATACCGGGGAAGCTTTCTTT
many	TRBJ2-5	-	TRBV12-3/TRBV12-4	CASSLNRRNQETQYF	TGTGCCAGCAGTTTAAATCGGCGGAACCAAGAGACCCAGTACTTC
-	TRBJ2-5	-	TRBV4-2	CASNQGGSQETQYF	TGTGCCAGCAACCAAGGCGGTAGCCAAGAGACCCAGTACTTC
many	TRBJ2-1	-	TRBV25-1	CASSVRSSYNEQFF	TGTGCCAGCAGTGTACGAAGCTCCTACAATGAGCAGTTCTTC
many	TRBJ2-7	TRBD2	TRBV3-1	CASSPLIAGGYEQYF	TGTGCCAGCAGCCCATTGATAGCGGGGGGCTACGAGCAGTACTTC
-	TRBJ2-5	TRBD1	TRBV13	CASSSGTGGDETQYF	TGTGCCAGCAGCTCCGGGACAGGGGGGGACGAGACCCAGTACTTC
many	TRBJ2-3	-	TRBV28	CASSTSGGVADTQYF	TGTGCCAGCAGCACCTCCGGCGGGGTCGCAGATACGCAGTATTTT
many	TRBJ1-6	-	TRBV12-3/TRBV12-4	CASMSGWSPLHF	TGTGCCAGCATGTCCGGTTGGTCACCCCTCCACTTT
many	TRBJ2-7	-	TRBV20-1	CSALLITGPGVYEQYF	TGCAGTGCTCTACTCATCACGGGACCGGGGGTTTACGAGCAGTACTTC
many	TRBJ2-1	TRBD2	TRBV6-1	CASSLSGAYNEQFF	TGTGCCAGCAGTCTTAGCGGGGCCTACAATGAGCAGTTCTTC
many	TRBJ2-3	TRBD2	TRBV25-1	CASSTSGRAQDTQYF	TGTGCCAGCAGTACTAGCGGGAGGGCCCAAGATACGCAGTATTTT
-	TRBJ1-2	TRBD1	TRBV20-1	CSATVPGQHGYTF	TGCAGTGCTACCGTCCCGGGACAGCATGGCTACACCTTC
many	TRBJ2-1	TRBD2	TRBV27	CASSSLTSDNEQFF	TGTGCCAGCAGTTCCCTGACTAGCGACAATGAGCAGTTCTTC
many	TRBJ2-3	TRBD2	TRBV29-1	CSVETGGPGTDTQYF	TGCAGCGTTGAAACGGGAGGGCCGGGAACAGATACGCAGTATTTT
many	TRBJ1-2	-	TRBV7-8	CASSLDGASYGYTF	TGTGCCAGCAGCTTAGACGGGGCCAGCTATGGCTACACCTTC
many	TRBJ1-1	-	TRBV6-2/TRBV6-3	CASSQGGGTEAFF	TGTGCCAGCAGCCAAGGTGGGGGGACTGAAGCTTTCTTT
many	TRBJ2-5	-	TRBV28	CASSFSAGYQETQYF	TGTGCCAGCAGTTTCTCCGCGGGGTACCAAGAGACCCAGTACTTC
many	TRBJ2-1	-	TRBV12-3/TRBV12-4	CASTGLSYNEQFF	TGTGCCAGCACGGGGCTATCCTACAATGAGCAGTTCTTC
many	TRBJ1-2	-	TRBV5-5	CASSLATFPNYGYTF	TGTGCCAGCAGCTTGGCCACATTTCCAAACTATGGCTACACCTTC
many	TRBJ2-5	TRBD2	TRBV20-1	CSAPTELAVGPTQYF	TGCAGTGCCCCAACCGAACTAGCGGTGGGTCCGACCCAGTACTTC
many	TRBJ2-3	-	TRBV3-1	CASSADAIGTQYF	TGTGCCAGCAGCGCCGACGCCATCGGGACGCAGTATTTT
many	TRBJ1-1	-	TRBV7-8	CASSLSPWGTEAFF	TGTGCCAGCAGCTTGTCCCCTTGGGGGACTGAAGCTTTCTTT
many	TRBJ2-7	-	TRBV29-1	CSAQDGSEYEQYF	TGCAGCGCACAGGACGGATCTGAGTACGAGCAGTACTTC
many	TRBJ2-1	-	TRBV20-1	CSAKVLVAYNEQFF	TGCAGTGCTAAAGTTCTAGTGGCGTACAATGAGCAGTTCTTC
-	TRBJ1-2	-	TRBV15	CATSRGGTSYGYTF	TGTGCCACCAGCAGAGGCGGGACAAGCTATGGCTACACCTTC
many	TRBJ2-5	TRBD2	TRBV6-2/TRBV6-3	CASSYYRAGRAETQYF	TGTGCCAGCAGTTACTATCGAGCGGGGCGCGCGGAGACCCAGTACTTC